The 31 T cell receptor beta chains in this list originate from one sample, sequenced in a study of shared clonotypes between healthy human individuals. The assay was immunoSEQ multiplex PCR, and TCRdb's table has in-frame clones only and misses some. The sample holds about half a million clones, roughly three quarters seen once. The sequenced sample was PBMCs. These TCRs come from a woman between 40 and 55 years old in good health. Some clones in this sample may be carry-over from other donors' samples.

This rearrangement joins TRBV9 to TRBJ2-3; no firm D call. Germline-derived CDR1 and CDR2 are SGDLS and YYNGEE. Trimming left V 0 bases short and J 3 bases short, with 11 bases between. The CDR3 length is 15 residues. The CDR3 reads CASSVGHLGTDTQYF. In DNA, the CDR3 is TGTGCCAGCAGCGTAGGCCATCTAGGTACAGATACGCAGTATTTT. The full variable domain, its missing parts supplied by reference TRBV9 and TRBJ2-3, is DSGVTQTPKHLITATGQRVTLRCSPRSGDLSVYWYQQSLDQGLQFLIQYYNGEERAKGNILERFSAQQFPDLHSELNLSSLELGDSALYFCASSVGHLGTDTQYFGPGTRLTVL.

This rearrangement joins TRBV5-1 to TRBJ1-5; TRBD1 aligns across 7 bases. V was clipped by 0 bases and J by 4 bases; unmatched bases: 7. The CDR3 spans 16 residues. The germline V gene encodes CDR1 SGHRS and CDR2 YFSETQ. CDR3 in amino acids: CASSLDHRGGNQPQHF. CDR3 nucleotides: TGCGCCAGCAGCTTGGACCACAGGGGAGGTAATCAGCCCCAGCATTTT.

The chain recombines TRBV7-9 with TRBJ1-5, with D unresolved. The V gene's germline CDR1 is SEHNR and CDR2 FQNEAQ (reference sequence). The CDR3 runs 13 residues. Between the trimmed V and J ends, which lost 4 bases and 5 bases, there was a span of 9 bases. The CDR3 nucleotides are TGTGCCAGCAGCTCCCAGACCTATCAGCCCCAGCATTTT. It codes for CASSSQTYQPQHF.

CDR3 in amino acids: CASSLGRNTEAFF. The DNA for the CDR3 is TGTGCCAGCAGCTTGGGAAGGAACACTGAAGCTTTCTTT. The chain is built from TRBV5-4 and TRBJ1-1; D is ambiguous. This CDR3 has 13 amino acids. Trimming took 0 bases from V and 1 from J, leaving 4 bases between them. Germline V gives CDR1 SGHNT, CDR2 YYREEE (reference sequence).

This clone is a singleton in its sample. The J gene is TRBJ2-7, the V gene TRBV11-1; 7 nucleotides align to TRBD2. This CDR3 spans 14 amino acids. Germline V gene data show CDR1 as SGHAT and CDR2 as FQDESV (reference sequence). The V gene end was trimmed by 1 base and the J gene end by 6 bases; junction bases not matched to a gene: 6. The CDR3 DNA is TGTGCCAGCAGCTTAGAAGCGGGACCTGGCGAGCAGTACTTC. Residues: CASSLEAGPGEQYF.

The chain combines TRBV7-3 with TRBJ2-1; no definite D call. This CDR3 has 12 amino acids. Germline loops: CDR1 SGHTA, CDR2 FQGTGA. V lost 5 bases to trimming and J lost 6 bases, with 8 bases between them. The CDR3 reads CASSPDGNEQFF. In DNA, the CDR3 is TGTGCCAGCAGCCCTGACGGCAATGAGCAGTTCTTC. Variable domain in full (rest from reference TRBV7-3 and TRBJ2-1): GAGVSQTPSNKVTEKGKYVELRCDPISGHTALYWYRQSLGQGPEFLIYFQGTGAADDSGLPNDRFFAVRPEGSVSTLKIQRTERGDSAVYLCASSPDGNEQFFGPGTRLTVL.

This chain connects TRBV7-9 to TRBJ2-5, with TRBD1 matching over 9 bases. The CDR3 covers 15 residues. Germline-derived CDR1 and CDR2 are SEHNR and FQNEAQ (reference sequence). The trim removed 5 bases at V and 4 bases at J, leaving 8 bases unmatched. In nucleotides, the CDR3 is TGTGCCAGCAGCGCCGGGACAGGGATCTCAGAGACCCAGTACTTC. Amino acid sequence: CASSAGTGISETQYF.

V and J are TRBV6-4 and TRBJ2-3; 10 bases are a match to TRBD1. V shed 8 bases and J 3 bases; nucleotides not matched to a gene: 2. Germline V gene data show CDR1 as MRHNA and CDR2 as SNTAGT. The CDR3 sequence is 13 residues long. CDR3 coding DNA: TGTGCCAGCGGGACAGGGGAGACAGATACGCAGTATTTT. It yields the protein CASGTGETDTQYF.

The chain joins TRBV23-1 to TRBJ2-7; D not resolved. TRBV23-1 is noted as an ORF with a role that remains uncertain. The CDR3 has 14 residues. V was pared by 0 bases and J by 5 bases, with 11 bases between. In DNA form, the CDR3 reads TGCGCCAGCAGTCAATCTTGGGTGGTAAACGAGCAGTACTTC. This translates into CASSQSWVVNEQYF.

The chain's CDR3 is CASSPGGRNEQFF. CDR3 bases: TGTGCCAGCAGCCCCGGGGGGAGGAATGAGCAGTTCTTC. The V gene is TRBV7-9, the J gene TRBJ2-1; TRBD2 matches at 7 bases. Trimming removed 5 bases from V and 7 bases from J; junction bases left unmatched: 5. Germline assignment: CDR1 SEHNR and CDR2 FQNEAQ (reference sequence). This CDR3 has 13 amino acids. The variable domain in full, with the rest retrieved from reference TRBV7-9 and TRBJ2-1, is DTGVSQNPRHKITKRGQNVTFRCDPISEHNRLYWYRQTLGQGPEFLTYFQNEAQLEKSRLLSDRFSAERPKGSFSTLEIQRTEQGDSAMYLCASSPGGRNEQFFGPGTRLTVL.

CDR3 residues: CASSRQGASGNTIYF. CDR3 coding DNA: TGCGCCAGCAGTAGACAGGGGGCATCTGGAAACACCATATATTTT. The genes are TRBV5-1 and TRBJ1-3, with 10 bases that match TRBD1. Per germline, CDR1 SGHRS and CDR2 YFSETQ. This CDR3 comprises 15 residues. The V gene end was trimmed by 5 bases and the J gene end by 1 base; junction bases not matched to a gene: 3.

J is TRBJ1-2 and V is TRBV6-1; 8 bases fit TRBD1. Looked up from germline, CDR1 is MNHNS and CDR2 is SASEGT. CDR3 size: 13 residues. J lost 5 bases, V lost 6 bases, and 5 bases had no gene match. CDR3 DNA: TGTGCCAGCAGCCCGGGACAGGATTATGGCTACACCTTC. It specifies CASSPGQDYGYTF.

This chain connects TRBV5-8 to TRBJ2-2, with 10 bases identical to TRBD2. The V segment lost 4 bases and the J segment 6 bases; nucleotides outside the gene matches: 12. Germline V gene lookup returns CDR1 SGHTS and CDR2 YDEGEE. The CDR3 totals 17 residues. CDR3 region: CASSPGLAPHLAGELFF. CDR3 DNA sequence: TGTGCCAGCAGCCCGGGACTAGCGCCTCACTTAGCCGGGGAGCTGTTTTTT.

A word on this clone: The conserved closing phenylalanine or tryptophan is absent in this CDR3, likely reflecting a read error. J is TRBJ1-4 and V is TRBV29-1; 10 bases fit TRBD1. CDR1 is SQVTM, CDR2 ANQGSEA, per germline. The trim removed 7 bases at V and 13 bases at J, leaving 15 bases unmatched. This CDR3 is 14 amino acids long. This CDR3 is CSATQDRGPRRLFS. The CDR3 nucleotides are TGCAGCGCTACTCAAGACAGGGGGCCGCGGCGACTGTTTTCT.

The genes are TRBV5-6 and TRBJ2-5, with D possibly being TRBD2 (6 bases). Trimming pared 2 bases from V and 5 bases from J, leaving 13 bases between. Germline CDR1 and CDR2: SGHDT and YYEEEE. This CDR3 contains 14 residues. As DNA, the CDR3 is TGTGCCAGCAGCTTTGGAGCTAGCGCCGAGACCCAGTACTTC. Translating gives CASSFGASAETQYF.

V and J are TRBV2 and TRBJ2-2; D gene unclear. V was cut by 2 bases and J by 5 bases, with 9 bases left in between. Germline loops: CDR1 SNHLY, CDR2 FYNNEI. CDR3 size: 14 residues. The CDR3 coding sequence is TGTGCCAGCAGTGAATCGGGCGGTACCGGGGAGCTGTTTTTT. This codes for CASSESGGTGELFF.

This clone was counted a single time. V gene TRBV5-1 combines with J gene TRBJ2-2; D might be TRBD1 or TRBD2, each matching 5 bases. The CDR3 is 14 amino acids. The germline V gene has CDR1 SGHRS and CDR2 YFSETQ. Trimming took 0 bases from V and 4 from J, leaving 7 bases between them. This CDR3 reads CASSLVGGTGELFF. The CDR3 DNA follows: TGCGCCAGCAGCTTGGTTGGGGGCACCGGGGAGCTGTTTTTT.

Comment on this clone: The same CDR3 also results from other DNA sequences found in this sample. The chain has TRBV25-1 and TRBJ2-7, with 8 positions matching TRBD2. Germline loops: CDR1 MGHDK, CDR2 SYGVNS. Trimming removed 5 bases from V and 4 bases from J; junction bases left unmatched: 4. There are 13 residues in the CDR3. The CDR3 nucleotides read TGTGCCAGCAGTCCCCGGGGGGGGTACGAGCAGTACTTC. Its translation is CASSPRGGYEQYF.

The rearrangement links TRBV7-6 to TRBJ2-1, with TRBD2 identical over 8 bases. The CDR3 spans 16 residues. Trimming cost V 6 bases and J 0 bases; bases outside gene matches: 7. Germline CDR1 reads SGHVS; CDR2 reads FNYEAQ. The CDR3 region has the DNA TGTGCCAGCAGAAGAGATCGGGGGGGCTCCTACAATGAGCAGTTCTTC. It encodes CASRRDRGGSYNEQFF.

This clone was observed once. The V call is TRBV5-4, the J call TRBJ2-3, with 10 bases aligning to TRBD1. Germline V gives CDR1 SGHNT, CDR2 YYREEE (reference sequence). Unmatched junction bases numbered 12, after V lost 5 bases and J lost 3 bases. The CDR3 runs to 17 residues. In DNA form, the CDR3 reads TGTGCCAGCAGTTCTCCCCCGGGACAGGGGTTGACAGATACGCAGTATTTT. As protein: CASSSPPGQGLTDTQYF.

The CDR3 DNA sequence: TGCGCCAGCAGCCAAGAGACCGGAAACACCGGGGAGCTGTTTTTT. Amino acid sequence: CASSQETGNTGELFF. The chain has TRBV4-3 and TRBJ2-2; D not resolved. The CDR3 covers 15 residues. CDR1 and CDR2 from the germline V gene are LGHNA and YSLEER. V was cut by 0 bases and J by 2 bases, with 7 bases left in between.

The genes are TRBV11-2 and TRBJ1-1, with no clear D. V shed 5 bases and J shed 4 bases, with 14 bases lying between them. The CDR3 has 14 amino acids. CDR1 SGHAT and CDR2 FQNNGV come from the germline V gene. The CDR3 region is CASSPRRVGTEAFF. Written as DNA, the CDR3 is TGTGCCAGCAGCCCCCGTAGGGTAGGCACTGAAGCTTTCTTT.

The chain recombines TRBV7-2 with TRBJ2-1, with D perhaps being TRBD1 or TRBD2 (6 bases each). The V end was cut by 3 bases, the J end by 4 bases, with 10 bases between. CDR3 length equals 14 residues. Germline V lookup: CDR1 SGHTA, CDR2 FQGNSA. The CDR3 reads CASSFEGGYNEQFF. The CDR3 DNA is TGTGCCAGCAGCTTCGAGGGGGGTTACAATGAGCAGTTCTTC.

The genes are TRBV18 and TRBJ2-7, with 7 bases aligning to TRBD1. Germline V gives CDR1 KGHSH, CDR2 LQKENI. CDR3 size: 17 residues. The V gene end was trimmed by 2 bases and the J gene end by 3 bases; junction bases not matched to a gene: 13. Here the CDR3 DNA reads TGTGCCAGCTCACCAGTCCCTCTACAGGGGCCGGTCTACGAGCAGTACTTC. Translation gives CASSPVPLQGPVYEQYF.

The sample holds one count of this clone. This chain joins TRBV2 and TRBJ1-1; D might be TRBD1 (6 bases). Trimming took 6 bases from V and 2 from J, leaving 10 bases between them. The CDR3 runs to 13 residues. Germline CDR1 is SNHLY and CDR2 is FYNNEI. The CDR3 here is CASRWGLNTEAFF. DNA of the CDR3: TGTGCCAGCAGATGGGGGCTAAACACTGAAGCTTTCTTT.

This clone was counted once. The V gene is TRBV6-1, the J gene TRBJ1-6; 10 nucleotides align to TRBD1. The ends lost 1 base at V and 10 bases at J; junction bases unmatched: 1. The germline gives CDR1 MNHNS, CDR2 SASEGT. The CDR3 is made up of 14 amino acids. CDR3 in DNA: TGTGCCAGCAGTGAAGGACAGGGGGCGTCACCCCTCCACTTT. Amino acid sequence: CASSEGQGASPLHF.

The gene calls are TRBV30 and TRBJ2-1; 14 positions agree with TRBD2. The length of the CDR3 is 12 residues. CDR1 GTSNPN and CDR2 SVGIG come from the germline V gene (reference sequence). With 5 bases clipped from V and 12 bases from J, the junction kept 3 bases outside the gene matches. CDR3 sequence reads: CAWGTSGSLQFF. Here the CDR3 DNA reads TGTGCCTGGGGGACTAGCGGGAGCCTGCAGTTCTTC.

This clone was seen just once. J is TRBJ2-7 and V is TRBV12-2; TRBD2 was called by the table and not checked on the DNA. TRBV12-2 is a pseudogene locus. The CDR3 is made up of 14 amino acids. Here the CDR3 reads CASRSEAPSYEQYF. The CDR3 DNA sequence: TGTGCAAGTCGCTCAGAAGCGCCCTCCTACGAGCAGTACTTC.

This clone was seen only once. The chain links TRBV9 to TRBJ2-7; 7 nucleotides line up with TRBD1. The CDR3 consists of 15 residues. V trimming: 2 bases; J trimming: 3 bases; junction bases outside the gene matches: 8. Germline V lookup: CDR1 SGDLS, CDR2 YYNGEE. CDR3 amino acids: CASSVGKGGFYEQYF. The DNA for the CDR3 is TGTGCCAGCAGCGTGGGGAAAGGGGGCTTCTACGAGCAGTACTTC.

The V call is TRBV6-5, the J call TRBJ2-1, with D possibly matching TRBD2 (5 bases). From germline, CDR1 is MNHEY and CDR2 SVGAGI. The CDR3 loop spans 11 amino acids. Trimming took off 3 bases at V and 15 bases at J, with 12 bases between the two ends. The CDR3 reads CASSYAGRWFF. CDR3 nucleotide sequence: TGTGCCAGCAGTTATGCGGGCCGGTGGTTCTTC.

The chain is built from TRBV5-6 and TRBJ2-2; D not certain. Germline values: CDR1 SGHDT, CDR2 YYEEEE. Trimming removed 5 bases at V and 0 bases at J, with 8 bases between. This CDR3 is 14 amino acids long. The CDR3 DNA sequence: TGTGCCAGCAGTGGACGTTCGAACACCGGGGAGCTGTTTTTT. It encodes CASSGRSNTGELFF.